Listed here is a single T cell receptor (beta chain). Its antigen is unknown. No much larger clone exists at a distance of one base, and base qualities are not known. Per the germline V gene, LGHNT is the CDR1 and FRNRAP is the CDR2. V gives up 1 base and J gives up 11 bases, and the segment between their germline ends measures 11 bases. The cysteine opens and the phenylalanine closes a CDR3 of 12 amino acids. The CDR3 DNA has 36 bases and is translated from base 1. Reads for this sample came from an Illumina HiSeq 2500. Quantitative 5'-RACE with molecular barcodes was used to prepare TCR beta libraries. The original pipeline was this. Disease-linked TCR variants were identified with a new computational method built on a probabilistic model of VDJ rearrangement. Using fastp trimming at Q25 and MiXCR clonotype assembly, TCRdb reanalyzed the public sequencing data and kept in-frame beta chains. All rows with the same CDR3 protein become a single entry with the most common DNA and genes. TCRdb, not the authors, supplied the V and J calls. This sample holds about 150,000 distinct CDR3 sequences; 44% were observed only once. The ten largest account for approximately 14% of the sample.

Synovial fluid samples were paired with blood samples taken from the same ankylosing spondylitis patients. The sample originates from a study of CD8 T cells in ankylosing spondylitis (dated by TCRdb to 2015 to 2018). For the study in its entirety: The study set out to find disease-linked TCR variants by profiling T cell receptor beta repertoires in ankylosing spondylitis patients and healthy donors. The full study cohort was made up of 25 ankylosing spondylitis patients and 108 healthy donors. Samples of peripheral blood were taken, and for ankylosing spondylitis patients, synovial fluid was collected as well.

Findings and caveats that apply to the study as a whole: The disease-linked clones showed a CD8+ phenotype and occurred at relatively low frequencies in peripheral blood. Some TCR beta motif variants had previously been reported in synovial fluid and blood of reactive arthritis patients, which suggested common disease-initiation mechanisms. According to the report, matched synovial fluid samples from ankylosing spondylitis patients were significantly enriched for the disease-linked clones. Blood from ankylosing spondylitis patients appeared to be characterized by a TCR beta motif made up of fewer than ten highly homologous amino acid variants.

In this chain, TRBV12-5 is recombined with TRBJ1-1; the D gene is possibly TRBD1, with 6 bases matching. This sequence originates from a male donor with ankylosing spondylitis. The material sequenced was synovial fluid, either unsorted or a sorted T cell fraction (not recorded which). DNA sequence: TGTGCTAGTGGTTTGGACAGGGCGAGGGCTTTCTTT. Translated, it reads CASGLDRARAFF.